This entry features one T cell receptor beta chain sequence. This entry is derived from a study of blood T cell repertoires in COVID-19. Study-wide background: Both acute and convalescent COVID-19 samples were obtained from the United States, Italy and Spain. T cells, B-cell-depleted T cells, or PBMCs supplied cDNA or gDNA.

The V end lost 2 bases, the J end lost 1 base, and 9 bases lay between the germline ends. The CDR3 has 14 residues. Germline V gives CDR1 SGHKS, CDR2 YYEKEE (reference sequence). Sequencing used immunoSEQ multiplex PCR; TCRdb keeps in-frame clones, though not all of them. The repertoire has 100,000 to 150,000 clones, 88% of them found once; the top ten carry roughly 7.6%. This chain joins TRBV5-5 and TRBJ2-5; a weak D match, TRBD1 (6 bases). The sample consisted of peripheral blood. This TCR derives from a man aged 45 to 65 with acute or convalescent COVID-19. CDR3 residues: CASSFYRVQETQYF. CDR3 sequence (DNA): TGTGCCAGCAGCTTCTACAGGGTCCAAGAGACCCAGTACTTC.